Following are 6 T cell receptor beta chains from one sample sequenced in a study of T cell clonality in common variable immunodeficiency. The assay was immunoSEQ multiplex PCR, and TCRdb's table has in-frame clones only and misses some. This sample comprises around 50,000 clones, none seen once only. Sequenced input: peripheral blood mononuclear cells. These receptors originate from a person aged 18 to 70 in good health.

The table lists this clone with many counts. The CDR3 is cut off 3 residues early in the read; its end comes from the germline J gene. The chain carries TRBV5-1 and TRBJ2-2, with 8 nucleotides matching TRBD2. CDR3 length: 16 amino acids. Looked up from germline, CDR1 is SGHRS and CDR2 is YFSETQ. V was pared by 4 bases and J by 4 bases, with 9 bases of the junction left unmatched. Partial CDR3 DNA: TGCGCCAGCAGCCCACTAGCGGTGGGGGGCACCGGGGAG. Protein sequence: CASSPLAVGGTGE. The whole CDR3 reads CASSPLAVGGTGELFF.

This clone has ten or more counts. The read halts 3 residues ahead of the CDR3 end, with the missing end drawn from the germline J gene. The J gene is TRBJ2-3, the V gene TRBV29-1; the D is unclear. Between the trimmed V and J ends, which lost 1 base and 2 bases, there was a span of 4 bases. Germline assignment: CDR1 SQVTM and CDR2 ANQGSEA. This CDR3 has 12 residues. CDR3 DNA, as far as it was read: TGCAGCGTTGAAGGCTACACAGATACG. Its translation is CSVEGYTDT. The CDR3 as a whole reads CSVEGYTDTQYF.

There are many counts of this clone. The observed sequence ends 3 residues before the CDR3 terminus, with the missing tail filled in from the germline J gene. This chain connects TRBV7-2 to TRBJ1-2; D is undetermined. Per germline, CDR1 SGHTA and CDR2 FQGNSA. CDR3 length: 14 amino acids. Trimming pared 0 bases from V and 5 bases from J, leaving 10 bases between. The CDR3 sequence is CASSLAVPGYGYTF. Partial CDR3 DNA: TGTGCCAGCAGCTTAGCGGTACCGGGGTATGGC.

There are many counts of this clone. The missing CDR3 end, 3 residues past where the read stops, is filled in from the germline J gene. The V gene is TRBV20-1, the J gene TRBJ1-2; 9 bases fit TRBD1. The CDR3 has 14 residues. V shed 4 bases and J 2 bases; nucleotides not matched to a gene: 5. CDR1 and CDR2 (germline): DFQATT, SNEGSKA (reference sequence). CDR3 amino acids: CSATGQGTNYGYTF. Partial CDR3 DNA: TGCAGTGCTACGGGACAGGGAACGAACTATGGC.

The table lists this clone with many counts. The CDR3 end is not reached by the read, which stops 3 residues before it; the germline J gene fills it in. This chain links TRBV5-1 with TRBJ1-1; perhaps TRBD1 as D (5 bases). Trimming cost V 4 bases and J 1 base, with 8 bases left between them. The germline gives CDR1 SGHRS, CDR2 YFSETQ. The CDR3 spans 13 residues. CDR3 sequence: CASSQDTNTEAFF. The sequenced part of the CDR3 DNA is TGCGCCAGCAGCCAGGACACGAACACTGAA.

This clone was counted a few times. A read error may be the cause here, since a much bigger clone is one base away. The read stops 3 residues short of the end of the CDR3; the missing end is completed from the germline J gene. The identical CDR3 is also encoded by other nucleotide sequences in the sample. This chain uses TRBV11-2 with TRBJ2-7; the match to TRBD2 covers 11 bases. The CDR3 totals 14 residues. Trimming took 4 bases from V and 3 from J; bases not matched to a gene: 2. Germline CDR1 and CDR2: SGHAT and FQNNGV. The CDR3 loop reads CASSSGTSGYEQYF. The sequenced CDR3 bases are TGTGCCAGCAGCTCCGGGACTAGCGGCTACGAG.